This entry describes one T cell receptor (beta chain). Its antigen is unidentified. This specimen belongs to a study of shared clonotypes between healthy human individuals. Profiling relied on immunoSEQ multiplex PCR, and the TCRdb table lists in-frame clones only, not all of them. The sample contains roughly 2.5 million clones, over 85% of which appear only once. V was trimmed by 8 bases and J by 1 base, leaving 15 bases between them. In germline, CDR1 is LNHDA, CDR2 SQIVND (reference sequence). The CDR3 length is 14 residues. General study points: Limitation of the genetic and exposure-history diversity represented came from the few donors. Large depth notwithstanding, sorted-subset sequencing proved incomplete by rarefaction.

This chain links TRBV19 with TRBJ2-7, with no clear D. Sequencing was performed on naive CD4+ T cells sorted from blood. This sample's subset: CD45RA+ positively selected. The TCR comes from a man aged 18 to 30 in good health. The CDR3 nucleotides read TGTGCCAGTTCCTCGACAATACAATCCTACGAGCAGTACTTC. Translation: CASSSTIQSYEQYF.